The 16 T cell receptor beta chains below were found in one sample sequenced in a study of blood T cell repertoires in COVID-19 (TCRdb year 2020). Receptor amplification or capture employed the immunoSEQ multiplex PCR assay. The table comes from immuneACCESS by way of TCRdb, which keeps in-frame sequences with V and J called. Part of the clones is missing from these tables; in studies checked, under half for an unresolved V gene and the rest for unknown reasons. Recorded for this sample are 200,000 to 250,000 clones; 82% of them occurred a single time. The top ten constitute approximately 3.8% of the sample. Sequencing input: peripheral blood. The receptors come from a woman over 75 with acute or convalescent COVID-19.

V usage is TRBV21-1 and J usage is TRBJ2-7; TRBD2, the table's D call, was not compared with the DNA. TRBV21-1 is a known pseudogene. This CDR3 comprises 18 residues. The CDR3: CASSNIETSLRREQGQYF. In DNA, the CDR3 is TGTGCCAGCAGCAATATCGAGACTAGCCTCCGCCGGGAACAGGGGCAGTACTTC.

This sequence joins TRBV9 and TRBJ1-3; D gene unclear. Trimming removed 0 bases at V and 0 bases at J, with 13 bases between. The CDR3 is made up of 17 amino acids. Germline V gives CDR1 SGDLS, CDR2 YYNGEE. The CDR3 spells CASSVGGNLPSGNTIYF. DNA of the CDR3: TGTGCCAGCAGCGTAGGAGGAAACCTACCCTCTGGAAACACCATATATTTT.

The V call is TRBV12-3 or TRBV12-4, the J call TRBJ1-4, with a possible D match to TRBD1 (5 bases). The CDR3 extends over 13 amino acids. The V end was cut by 5 bases, the J end by 5 bases, with 9 bases between. The chain's CDR3 is CASSRTPNEKLFF. CDR3 in DNA: TGTGCCAGCAGTAGGACACCGAATGAAAAACTGTTTTTT.

The rearrangement links TRBV2 to TRBJ1-1; the D gene is possibly TRBD1 (6 bases). The CDR3 is made up of 13 amino acids. Germline CDR1 SNHLY, CDR2 FYNNEI. The V end was cut by 6 bases, the J end by 2 bases, with 10 bases between. CDR3 in DNA: TGTGCCAGCAGCCTGGGACAAAACACTGAAGCTTTCTTT. This codes for CASSLGQNTEAFF.

The chain uses TRBV2 and TRBJ1-2; the D is unclear. Trimming took off 7 bases at V and 3 bases at J, with 12 bases between the two ends. The V gene's germline CDR1 is SNHLY and CDR2 FYNNEI. The length of the CDR3 is 13 residues. The CDR3 sequence: CASTPSGDYGYTF. In DNA form, the CDR3 reads TGTGCCAGCACCCCGAGCGGGGACTATGGCTACACCTTC.

The chain carries TRBV5-4 and TRBJ2-2; 9 bases fit TRBD1. The V and J ends lost 4 bases and 3 bases, in that order; junction bases with no gene match: 4. This CDR3 is 15 amino acids long. Germline V gene sequence: CDR1 SGHNT, CDR2 YYREEE (reference sequence). In nucleotides, the CDR3 is TGTGCCAGCAGCCGAACAGGGGGCTACACCGGGGAGCTGTTTTTT. This sequence encodes CASSRTGGYTGELFF.

The V and J genes are TRBV11-2 and TRBJ2-2; 9 bases align to TRBD2. The CDR3 is 16 amino acids. Germline V lookup: CDR1 SGHAT, CDR2 FQNNGV. The junction had 12 bases not matched to a gene; V was cut back by 8 bases and J by 5 bases. In DNA, the CDR3 is TGTGCCAGCCGGAGGACTAGCGCAAGAGGGACCGGGGAGCTGTTTTTT. Translating gives CASRRTSARGTGELFF.

In this sample, this clone turned up a few times. The chain uses TRBV6-5 and TRBJ2-7; 10 positions match TRBD1. V dropped 7 bases and J dropped 3; count of bases not matched to a gene: 9. CDR1 is MNHEY and CDR2 is SVGAGI in the germline V gene. The CDR3 is made up of 15 amino acids. The CDR3 loop reads CASNAAGQGYYEQYF. Here the CDR3 DNA reads TGTGCCAGCAATGCCGCGGGACAGGGGTACTACGAGCAGTACTTC.

The rearrangement links TRBV6-5 to TRBJ1-5; 7 bases fit TRBD1. J gave up 6 bases and V 4 bases, and 9 bases lay outside the gene matches. The CDR3 has 15 residues. Germline loops: CDR1 MNHEY, CDR2 SVGAGI. Here the CDR3 DNA reads TGTGCCAGCAGTTCGACAGGGACGGCTGCTCAGCCCCAGCATTTT. This codes for CASSSTGTAAQPQHF.

In its sample, this clone was seen once. The genes are TRBV18 and TRBJ2-1; weak D call: TRBD1 (5 bases). The CDR3 has 12 amino acids. The V gene lost 5 bases and the J gene lost 8 bases, with 10 bases spanning the gap. Per germline, CDR1 KGHSH and CDR2 LQKENI. The CDR3 sequence: CASSVQGHEQFF. CDR3 in DNA: TGTGCCAGCTCAGTTCAGGGCCATGAGCAGTTCTTC.

The chain uses TRBV4-3 and TRBJ2-7; TRBD2 agrees at 7 bases. V trimming: 0 bases; J trimming: 7 bases; junction bases outside the gene matches: 6. CDR1 and CDR2 (germline): LGHNA, YSLEER. The CDR3 extends over 14 amino acids. DNA for the CDR3: TGCGCCAGCAGCCAAGATCCGGGCGGGGGAGAGCAGTACTTC. This sequence encodes CASSQDPGGGEQYF.

The CDR3 DNA is TGTGCCAGCAGTTACTTTGAGGGAAAACTGTTTTTT. Translation gives CASSYFEGKLFF. The J gene is TRBJ1-4, the V gene TRBV6-5; D gene unclear. The CDR3 length is 12 residues. V lost 1 base and J 10 bases, leaving 7 bases between the germline ends. Germline CDR1 is MNHEY and CDR2 is SVGAGI.

The chain joins TRBV18 to TRBJ1-1; unclear D gene. The CDR3 extends over 17 amino acids. V was cut by 6 bases and J by 0 bases, with 20 bases left in between. The germline V gene has CDR1 KGHSH and CDR2 LQKENI. The CDR3: CASSPNPGSSMNTEAFF. The CDR3 DNA follows: TGTGCCAGCTCCCCCAACCCCGGTTCGAGCATGAACACTGAAGCTTTCTTT. The whole variable domain, remainder taken from reference TRBV18 and TRBJ1-1, is NAGVMQNPRHLVRRRGQEARLRCSPMKGHSHVYWYRQLPEEGLKFMVYLQKENIIDESGMPKERFSAEFPKEGPSILRIQQVVRGDSAAYFCASSPNPGSSMNTEAFFGQGTRLTVV.

This chain connects TRBV6-5 to TRBJ1-5; 9 bases align to TRBD1. The J segment lost 9 bases and the V segment lost 6 bases, leaving 6 bases of the junction unmatched. The CDR3 runs 13 residues. Germline values: CDR1 MNHEY, CDR2 SVGAGI. CDR3 protein: CASRRTGVGPQHF. CDR3 nucleotide sequence: TGTGCCAGCAGAAGGACAGGGGTGGGGCCCCAGCATTTT.

V is TRBV9 and J is TRBJ2-7; TRBD2 agrees at 8 bases. Trimming cost V 0 bases and J 0 bases; bases outside gene matches: 8. Germline V CDR1 and CDR2: SGDLS, YYNGEE. The CDR3 covers 17 residues. CDR3 sequence: CASSVGWTSKGSYEQYF. CDR3 DNA sequence: TGTGCCAGCAGCGTAGGATGGACTAGCAAGGGCTCCTACGAGCAGTACTTC. Using reference TRBV9 and TRBJ2-7 for the parts outside the CDR3, the full variable domain is DSGVTQTPKHLITATGQRVTLRCSPRSGDLSVYWYQQSLDQGLQFLIQYYNGEERAKGNILERFSAQQFPDLHSELNLSSLELGDSALYFCASSVGWTSKGSYEQYFGPGTRLTVT.

The gene calls are TRBV18 and TRBJ1-1; 8 bases map to TRBD1. The junction had 4 bases not matched to a gene; V was cut back by 3 bases and J by 7 bases. Germline V gene sequence: CDR1 KGHSH, CDR2 LQKENI. CDR3 length equals 13 residues. CDR3 in amino acids: CASSPDRGGEAFF. The DNA for the CDR3 is TGTGCCAGCTCACCCGACAGGGGTGGTGAAGCTTTCTTT.